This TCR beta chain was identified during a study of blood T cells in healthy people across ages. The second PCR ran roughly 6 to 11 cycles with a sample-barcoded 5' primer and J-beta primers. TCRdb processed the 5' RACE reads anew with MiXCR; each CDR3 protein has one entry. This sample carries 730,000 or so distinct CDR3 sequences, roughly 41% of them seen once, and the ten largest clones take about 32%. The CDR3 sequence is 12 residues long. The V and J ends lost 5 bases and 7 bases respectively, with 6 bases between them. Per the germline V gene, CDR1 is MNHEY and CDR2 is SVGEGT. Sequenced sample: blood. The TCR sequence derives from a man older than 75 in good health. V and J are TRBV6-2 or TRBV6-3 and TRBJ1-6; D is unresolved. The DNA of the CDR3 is TGTGCCAGCAGTACCGGAAATTCACCCCTCCACTTT. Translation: CASSTGNSPLHF.